A single sample is the source of the 10 T cell receptor beta chains below, sequenced in a study of CD8+ T cells in alopecia areata. CD4+ cells from 4 to 6 patients were sorted into CD25+CD127- cells. It was cDNA, reverse transcribed from extracted RNA, that served as the sequencing template. Clones were read by immunoSEQ multiplex PCR, and TCRdb kept only the in-frame ones, dropping some. The data show about 13,000 clones, over 50% seen once. Sequenced input: CD4+ Tregs sorted from blood. Every receptor here comes from a human donor with alopecia areata.

The rearrangement joins TRBV7-8 to TRBJ2-2; D call uncertain. The CDR3 loop spans 16 amino acids. The V end lost 1 base, the J end lost 7 bases, and 16 bases lay between the germline ends. Germline CDR1 is SGHVS and CDR2 is FQNEAQ. CDR3 protein: CASSLVRGEFGGELFF. CDR3 DNA sequence: TGTGCCAGCAGCTTAGTCCGCGGAGAGTTTGGCGGGGAGCTGTTTTTT.

This chain links TRBV27 with TRBJ1-5; unclear D gene. The CDR3 sequence is 15 residues long. With 8 bases removed from V and 4 bases from J, the gap between germline ends came to 18 bases. Germline V gene lookup returns CDR1 MNHEY and CDR2 SMNVEV (reference sequence). This chain's CDR3 is CASRLGQWPNQPQHF. The CDR3 nucleotides are TGTGCCAGCCGATTAGGGCAGTGGCCTAATCAGCCCCAGCATTTT.

The chain uses TRBV19 and TRBJ1-1, with D perhaps TRBD1 (6 bases). Germline V gene lookup returns CDR1 LNHDA and CDR2 SQIVND (reference sequence). CDR3 length: 13 residues. With 2 bases removed from V and 5 bases from J, the gap between germline ends came to 9 bases. CDR3 bases: TGTGCCAGTAGTATACCCCAGGGGACTGAAGCTTTCTTT. This translates into CASSIPQGTEAFF.

This rearrangement joins TRBV7-9 to TRBJ1-5; no definite D call. This CDR3 comprises 14 residues. V lost 1 base and J lost 4, with 8 bases in between. Per the germline V gene, CDR1 is SEHNR and CDR2 is FQNEAQ (reference sequence). CDR3 nucleotides: TGTGCCAGCAGCTTAGAGGGTGGAAATCAGCCCCAGCATTTT. Translating gives CASSLEGGNQPQHF.

The chain couples TRBV7-2 to TRBJ2-1, with TRBD1 as a possible D gene (6 bases). With 6 bases removed from V and 4 bases from J, the gap between germline ends came to 16 bases. The CDR3 totals 15 residues. CDR1 and CDR2 from the germline V gene are SGHTA and FQGNSA. CDR3 region: CASSPRPGQYNEQFF. CDR3 coding DNA: TGTGCCAGCAGTCCCCGTCCGGGACAATACAATGAGCAGTTCTTC.

The rearrangement joins TRBV6-5 to TRBJ2-5; D unresolved. The CDR3 is made up of 15 amino acids. The germline CDR1 and CDR2 sequences are MNHEY and SVGAGI. V lost 2 bases, J lost 0 bases, and 10 bases lay in between. For the CDR3, the DNA is TGTGCCAGCAGTTACCGTGGGCGGAACCAAGAGACCCAGTACTTC. It translates to CASSYRGRNQETQYF.

The CDR3 nucleotides are TGTGCCAGCAGCCAGACGGGACAAGTAACCTACGAGCAGTACTTC. It yields the protein CASSQTGQVTYEQYF. The V gene is TRBV7-9, the J gene TRBJ2-7; tentatively, D is TRBD1 (6 bases). Germline V CDR1 and CDR2: SEHNR, FQNEAQ (reference sequence). The CDR3 contains 15 residues. V was clipped by 5 bases and J by 2 bases, with 16 bases between them.

V usage is TRBV5-4 and J usage is TRBJ2-5, with 11 bases aligning to TRBD2. The CDR3 has 15 residues. Losses at the gene ends were 4 bases for V and 4 bases for J; bases not matched to a gene: 6. Germline V lookup: CDR1 SGHNT, CDR2 YYREEE (reference sequence). Written as DNA, the CDR3 is TGTGCCAGCAGCGGCACTAGCGGGAGAGTAGAGACCCAGTACTTC. It specifies CASSGTSGRVETQYF.

In this sample, this clone turned up a few times. The chain is built from TRBV4-1 and TRBJ2-5, with 7 bases identical to TRBD2. This CDR3 spans 15 amino acids. Germline V gives CDR1 MGHRA, CDR2 YSYEKL. V trimming: 8 bases; J trimming: 0 bases; junction bases outside the gene matches: 9. The CDR3 loop reads CASALTSGDQETQYF. In DNA, the CDR3 is TGCGCCAGCGCGCTGACAAGCGGGGACCAAGAGACCCAGTACTTC.

The genes are TRBV28 and TRBJ2-7; D is tentatively TRBD1 or TRBD2 (6 bases each). CDR3 length: 19 amino acids. V was trimmed by 7 bases and J by 6 bases, leaving 34 bases between them. Germline V CDR1 and CDR2: MDHEN, SYDVKM. CDR3: CASIPGSSGGGTYLGEQYF. Written as DNA, the CDR3 is TGTGCCAGCATCCCAGGGTCCAGCGGAGGGGGGACCTACCTTGGCGAGCAGTACTTC.